The source of this T cell receptor beta chain is a study of T cells in Graves' hyperthyroidism and ophthalmopathy. The V and J ends lost 6 bases and 4 bases, in that order; junction bases with no gene match: 5. CDR3 length equals 14 residues. Germline loops: CDR1 SNHLY, CDR2 FYNNEI. Amplified regions were TCR beta CDR3 sequences from RNA transcripts. HTBI primers were used for first-round RT-PCR of the TCR CDR3. TCRdb re-called the multiplex PCR reads through MiXCR, storing one row per CDR3 protein. Altogether 300,000 to 350,000 distinct CDR3 sequences are present, about 20% being singletons, with the ten largest covering 49%. This clonotype was counted ten times or more.

Sequenced material: blood. This TCR was sampled from a woman between 50 and 59 years old with Graves' hyperthyroidism. The V gene is TRBV2, the J gene TRBJ1-1; 10 nucleotides line up with TRBD1. Here the CDR3 reads CASRTGGGSTEAFF. The CDR3 DNA sequence: TGTGCCAGCAGGACAGGGGGCGGGAGCACTGAAGCTTTCTTT. The variable domain in full, with the rest retrieved from reference TRBV2 and TRBJ1-1, is EPEVTQTPSHQVTQMGQEVILRCVPISNHLYFYWYRQILGQKVEFLVSFYNNEISEKSEIFDDQFSVERPDGSNFTLKIRSTKLEDSAMYFCASRTGGGSTEAFFGQGTRLTVV.